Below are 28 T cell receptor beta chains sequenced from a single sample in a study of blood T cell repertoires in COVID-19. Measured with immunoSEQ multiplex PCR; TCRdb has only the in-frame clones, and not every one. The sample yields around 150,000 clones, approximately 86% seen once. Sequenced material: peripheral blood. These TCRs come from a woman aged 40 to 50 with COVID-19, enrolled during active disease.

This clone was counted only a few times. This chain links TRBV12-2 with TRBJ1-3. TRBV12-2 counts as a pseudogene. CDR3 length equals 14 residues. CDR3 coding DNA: TGTGCAAGTCGCTTAGTCTTCTCTGGAAACACCATATATTTT. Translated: CASRLVFSGNTIYF.

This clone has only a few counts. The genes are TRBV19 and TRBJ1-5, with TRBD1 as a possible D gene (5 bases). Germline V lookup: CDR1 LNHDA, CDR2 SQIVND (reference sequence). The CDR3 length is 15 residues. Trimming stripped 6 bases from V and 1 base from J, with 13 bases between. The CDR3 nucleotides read TGTGCCAGTAGATTCGGGGGAGGCAGCAATCAGCCCCAGCATTTT. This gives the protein CASRFGGGSNQPQHF.

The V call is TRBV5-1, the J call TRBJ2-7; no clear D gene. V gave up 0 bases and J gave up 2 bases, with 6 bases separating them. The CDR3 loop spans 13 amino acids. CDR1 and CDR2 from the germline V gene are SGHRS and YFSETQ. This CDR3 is CASSLERAYEQYF. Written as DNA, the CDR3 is TGCGCCAGCAGCTTGGAGAGAGCCTACGAGCAGTACTTC.

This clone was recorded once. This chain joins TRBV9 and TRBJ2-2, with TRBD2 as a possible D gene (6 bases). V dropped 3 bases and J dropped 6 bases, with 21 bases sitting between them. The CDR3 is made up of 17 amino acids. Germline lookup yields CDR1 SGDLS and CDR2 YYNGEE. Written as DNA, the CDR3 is TGTGCCAGCAGCGACCCCGAGGTCCCAAGGAGGGCCGGGGAGCTGTTTTTT. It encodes CASSDPEVPRRAGELFF.

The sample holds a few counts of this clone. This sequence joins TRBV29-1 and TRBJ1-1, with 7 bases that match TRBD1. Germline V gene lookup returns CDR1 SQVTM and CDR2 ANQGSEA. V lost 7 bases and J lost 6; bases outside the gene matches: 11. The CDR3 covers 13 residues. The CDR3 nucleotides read TGCAGCGAGGTCAGGGGGTATTACGCTGAAGCTTTCTTT. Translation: CSEVRGYYAEAFF.

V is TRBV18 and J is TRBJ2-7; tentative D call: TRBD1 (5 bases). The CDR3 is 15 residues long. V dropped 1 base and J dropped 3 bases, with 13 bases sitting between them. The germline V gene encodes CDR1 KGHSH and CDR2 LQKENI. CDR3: CASSPRQGIIYEQYF. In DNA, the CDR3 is TGTGCCAGCTCACCACGGCAGGGCATAATCTACGAGCAGTACTTC.

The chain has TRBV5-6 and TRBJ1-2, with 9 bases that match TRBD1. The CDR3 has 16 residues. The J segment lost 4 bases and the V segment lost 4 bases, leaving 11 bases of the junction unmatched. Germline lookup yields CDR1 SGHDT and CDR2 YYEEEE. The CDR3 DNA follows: TGTGCCAGCAGCCCCGGACAGGGGCCGAATTTCTATGGCTACACCTTC. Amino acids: CASSPGQGPNFYGYTF.

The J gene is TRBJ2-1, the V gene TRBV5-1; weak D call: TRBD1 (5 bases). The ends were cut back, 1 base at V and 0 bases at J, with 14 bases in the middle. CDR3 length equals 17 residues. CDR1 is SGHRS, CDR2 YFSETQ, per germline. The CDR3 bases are TGCGCCAGCAGCTTGTCCGACAGCATAAGCTCCTACAATGAGCAGTTCTTC. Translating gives CASSLSDSISSYNEQFF.

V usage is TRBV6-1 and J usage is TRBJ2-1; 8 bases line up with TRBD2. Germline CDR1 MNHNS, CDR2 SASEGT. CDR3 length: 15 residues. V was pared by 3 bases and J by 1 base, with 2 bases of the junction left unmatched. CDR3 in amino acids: CASSDLAGSYNEQFF. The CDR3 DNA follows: TGTGCCAGCAGTGACCTAGCGGGTTCCTACAATGAGCAGTTCTTC.

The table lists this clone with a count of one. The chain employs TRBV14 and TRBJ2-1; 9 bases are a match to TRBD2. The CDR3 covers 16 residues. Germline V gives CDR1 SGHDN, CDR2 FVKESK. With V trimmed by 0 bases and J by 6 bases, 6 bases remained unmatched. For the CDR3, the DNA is TGTGCCAGCAGCCAAGACCTTCTAGCGGGACGCAATGAGCAGTTCTTC. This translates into CASSQDLLAGRNEQFF.

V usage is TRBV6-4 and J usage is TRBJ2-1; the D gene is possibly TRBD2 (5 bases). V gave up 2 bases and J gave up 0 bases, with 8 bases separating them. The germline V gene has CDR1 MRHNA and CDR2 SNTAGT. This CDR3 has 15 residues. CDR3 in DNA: TGTGCCAGCAGTGACACGGGGAGCTCCTACAATGAGCAGTTCTTC. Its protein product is CASSDTGSSYNEQFF.

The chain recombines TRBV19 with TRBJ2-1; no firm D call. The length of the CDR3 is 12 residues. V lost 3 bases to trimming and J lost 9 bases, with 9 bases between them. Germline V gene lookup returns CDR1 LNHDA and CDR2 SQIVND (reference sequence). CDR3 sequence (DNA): TGTGCCAGTAGTATCTCGATCGGTGAGCAGTTCTTC. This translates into CASSISIGEQFF.

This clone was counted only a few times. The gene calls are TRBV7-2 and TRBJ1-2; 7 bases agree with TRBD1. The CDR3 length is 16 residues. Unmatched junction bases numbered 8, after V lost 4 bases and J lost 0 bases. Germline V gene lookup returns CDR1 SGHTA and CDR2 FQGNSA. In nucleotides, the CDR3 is TGTGCCAGCAGCTCTCAGGGGGGCAGAGCTAACTATGGCTACACCTTC. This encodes CASSSQGGRANYGYTF.

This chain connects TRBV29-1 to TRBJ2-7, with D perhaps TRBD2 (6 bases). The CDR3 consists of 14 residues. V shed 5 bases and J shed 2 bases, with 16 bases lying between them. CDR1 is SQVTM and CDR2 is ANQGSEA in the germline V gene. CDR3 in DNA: TGCAGCGTTCGGATGGGAGGAAAAGCCTACGAGCAGTACTTC. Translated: CSVRMGGKAYEQYF.

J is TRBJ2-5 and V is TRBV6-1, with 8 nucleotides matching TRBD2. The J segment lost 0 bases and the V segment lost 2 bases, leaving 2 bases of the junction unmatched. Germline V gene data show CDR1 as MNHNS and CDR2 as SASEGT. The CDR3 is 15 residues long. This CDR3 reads CASSETGGYQETQYF. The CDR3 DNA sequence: TGTGCCAGCAGTGAAACGGGAGGGTACCAAGAGACCCAGTACTTC.

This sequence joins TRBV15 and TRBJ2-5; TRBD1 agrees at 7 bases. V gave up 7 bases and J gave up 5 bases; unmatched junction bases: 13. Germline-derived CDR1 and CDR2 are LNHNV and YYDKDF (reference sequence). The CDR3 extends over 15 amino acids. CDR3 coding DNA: TGTGCCACCACCCCAAGGGGACAGATAGGGGAGACCCAGTACTTC. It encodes CATTPRGQIGETQYF.

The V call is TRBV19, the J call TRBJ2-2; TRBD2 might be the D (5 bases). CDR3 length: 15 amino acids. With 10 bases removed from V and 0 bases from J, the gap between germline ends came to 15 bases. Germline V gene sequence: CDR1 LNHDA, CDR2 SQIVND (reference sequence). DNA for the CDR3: TGTGCCACCCGACCGCCGGGGACGAACACCGGGGAGCTGTTTTTT. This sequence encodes CATRPPGTNTGELFF.

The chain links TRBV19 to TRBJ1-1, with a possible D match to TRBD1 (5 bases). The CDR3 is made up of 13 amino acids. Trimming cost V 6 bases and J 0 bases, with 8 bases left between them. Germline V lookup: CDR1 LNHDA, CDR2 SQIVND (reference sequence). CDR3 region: CASRRQMNTEAFF. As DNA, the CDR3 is TGTGCCAGTAGGCGACAGATGAACACTGAAGCTTTCTTT.

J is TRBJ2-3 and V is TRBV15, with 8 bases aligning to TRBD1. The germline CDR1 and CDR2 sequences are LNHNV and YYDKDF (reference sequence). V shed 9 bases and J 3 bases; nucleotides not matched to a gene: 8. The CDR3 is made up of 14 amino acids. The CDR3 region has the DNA TGTGCCACGAACAACAGGGGGTCAACAGATACGCAGTATTTT. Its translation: CATNNRGSTDTQYF.

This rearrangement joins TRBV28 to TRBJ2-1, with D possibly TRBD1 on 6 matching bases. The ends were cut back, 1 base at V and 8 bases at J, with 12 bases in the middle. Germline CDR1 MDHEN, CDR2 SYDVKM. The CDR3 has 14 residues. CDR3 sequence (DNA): TGTGCCAGCAGTTTATCCCGTAAGGGGGATGAGCAGTTCTTC. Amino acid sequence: CASSLSRKGDEQFF.

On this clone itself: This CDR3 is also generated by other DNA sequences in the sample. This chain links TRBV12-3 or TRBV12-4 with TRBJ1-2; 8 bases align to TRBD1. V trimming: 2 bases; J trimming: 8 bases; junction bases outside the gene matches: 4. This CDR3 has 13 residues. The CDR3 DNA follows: TGTGCCAGCAGTTTACGGACAGGGTCGGGCTACACCTTC. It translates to CASSLRTGSGYTF.

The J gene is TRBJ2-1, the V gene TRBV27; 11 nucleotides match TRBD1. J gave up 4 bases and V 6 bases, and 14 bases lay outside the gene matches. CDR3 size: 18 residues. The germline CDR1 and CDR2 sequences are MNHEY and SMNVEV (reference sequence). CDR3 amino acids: CASSQGTGGVFSYNEQFF. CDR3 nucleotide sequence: TGTGCCAGCAGCCAGGGGACAGGGGGGGTGTTTAGTTACAATGAGCAGTTCTTC.

The chain's CDR3 is CASSTSGGAGTGELFF. The CDR3 DNA is TGTGCCAGCTCGACTAGCGGGGGGGCTGGTACCGGGGAGCTGTTTTTT. The genes are TRBV19 and TRBJ2-2; 14 positions agree with TRBD2. The CDR3 spans 16 residues. V shed 9 bases and J 5 bases; nucleotides not matched to a gene: 8. Germline V lookup: CDR1 LNHDA, CDR2 SQIVND (reference sequence). The full variable domain, completed using reference TRBV19 and TRBJ2-2, is DGGITQSPKYLFRKEGQNVTLSCEQNLNHDAMYWYRQDPGQGLRLIYYSQIVNDFQKGDIAEGYSVSREKKESFPLTVTSAQKNPTAFYLCASSTSGGAGTGELFFGEGSRLTVL.

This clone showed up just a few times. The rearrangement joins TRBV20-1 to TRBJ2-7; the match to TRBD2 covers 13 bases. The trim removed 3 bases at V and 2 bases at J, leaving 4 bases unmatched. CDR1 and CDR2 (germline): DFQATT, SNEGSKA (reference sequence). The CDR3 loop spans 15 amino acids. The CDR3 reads CSASIGTSGTYEQYF. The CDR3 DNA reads TGCAGTGCTAGTATCGGGACTAGCGGGACCTACGAGCAGTACTTC.

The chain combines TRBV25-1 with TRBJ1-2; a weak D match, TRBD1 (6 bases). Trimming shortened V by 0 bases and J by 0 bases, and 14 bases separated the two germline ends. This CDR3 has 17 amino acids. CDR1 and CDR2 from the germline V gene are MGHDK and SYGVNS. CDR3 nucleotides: TGTGCCAGCAGTGAATATCCTAATGGGGGCCCTAACTATGGCTACACCTTC. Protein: CASSEYPNGGPNYGYTF.

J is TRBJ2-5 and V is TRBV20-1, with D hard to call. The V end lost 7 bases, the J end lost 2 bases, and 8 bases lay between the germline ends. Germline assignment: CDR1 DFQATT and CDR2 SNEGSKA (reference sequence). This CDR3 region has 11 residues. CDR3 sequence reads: CSVRVQETQYF. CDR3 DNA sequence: TGCAGTGTGCGAGTACAAGAGACCCAGTACTTC.

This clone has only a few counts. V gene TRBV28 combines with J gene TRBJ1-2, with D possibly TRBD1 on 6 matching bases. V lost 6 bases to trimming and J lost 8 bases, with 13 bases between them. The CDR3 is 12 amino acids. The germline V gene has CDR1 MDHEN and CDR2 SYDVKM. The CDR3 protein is CASRPPGEGYTF. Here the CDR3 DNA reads TGTGCCAGCAGGCCTCCAGGGGAGGGCTACACCTTC.

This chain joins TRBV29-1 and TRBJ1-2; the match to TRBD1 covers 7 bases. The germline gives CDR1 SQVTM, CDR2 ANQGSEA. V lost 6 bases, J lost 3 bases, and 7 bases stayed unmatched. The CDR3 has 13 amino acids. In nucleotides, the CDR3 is TGCAGCGTCACGACAGGGCGAGACTATGGCTACACCTTC. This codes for CSVTTGRDYGYTF.